A selection of T cell receptor beta chains follows, all from one sample in a study of T cell clones after liver transplantation. Some clones are missing from TCRdb's copy, which holds only in-frame ones; the method was immunoSEQ multiplex PCR. The sample shows about 71,000 clones, roughly 80% of them seen only once. The sample here was CD4+ T cells from blood, taken 12 months after liver transplant. The source of these receptors is a human patient who received a liver transplant. Some T cells could come from the graft donor. Each CDR3 is given with its conserved first and last residue. The D gene is left open where the match is weak. The size entry is marked missing in some rows and otherwise reads once, few, many or a size class.

v_call: TRBV6-1; j_call: TRBJ2-1; d_call: -; clone_size: -; cdr3_nt: TGTGCCAGCATTATGAATGAGCAGTTCTTC; cdr3_aa: CASIMNEQFF
v_call: TRBV2; j_call: TRBJ2-2; d_call: -; clone_size: -; cdr3_nt: TGTGCCAGCAGGGCCAGCTTACTCGCGAACACCGGGGAGCTGTTTTTT; cdr3_aa: CASRASLLANTGELFF
v_call: TRBV9; j_call: TRBJ2-7; d_call: -; clone_size: -; cdr3_nt: TGTGCCAGCAGCGTAGACGTCCACGGGGAGCAGTACTTC; cdr3_aa: CASSVDVHGEQYF
v_call: TRBV4-1; j_call: TRBJ2-7; d_call: TRBD1; clone_size: -; cdr3_nt: TGCGCCAGCAGCCACTGGACAGGTCGGGACGAGCAGTACTTC; cdr3_aa: CASSHWTGRDEQYF
v_call: TRBV7-2; j_call: TRBJ2-7; d_call: -; clone_size: -; cdr3_nt: TGTGCCAGCAGCTTAGGGACTTACACCTACGAGCAGTACTTC; cdr3_aa: CASSLGTYTYEQYF
v_call: TRBV10-3; j_call: TRBJ2-1; d_call: -; clone_size: -; cdr3_nt: TGTGCCATCAGTCTAGTACCCTACAATGAGCAGTTCTTC; cdr3_aa: CAISLVPYNEQFF
v_call: TRBV28; j_call: TRBJ2-5; d_call: TRBD2; clone_size: once; cdr3_nt: TGTGCCAGCAGTACCCGGACTAGCGGGAAAGAGACCCAGTACTTC; cdr3_aa: CASSTRTSGKETQYF
v_call: TRBV9; j_call: TRBJ1-3; d_call: -; clone_size: -; cdr3_nt: TGTGCCAGCAGCGGTGGGGGACACTCTGGAAACACCATATATTTT; cdr3_aa: CASSGGGHSGNTIYF
v_call: TRBV28; j_call: TRBJ1-3; d_call: -; clone_size: -; cdr3_nt: TGTGCCAGCACACAAACCCCATCAGGGCTCGGAAACACCATATATTTT; cdr3_aa: CASTQTPSGLGNTIYF
v_call: TRBV9; j_call: TRBJ2-7; d_call: -; clone_size: -; cdr3_nt: TGTGCCAGCAGCGTAGACAGCAGAAGCTACGAGCAGTACTTC; cdr3_aa: CASSVDSRSYEQYF